The 13 T cell receptor beta chains below come from one sample, sequenced in a study of T cells in Graves' hyperthyroidism and ophthalmopathy (dated by TCRdb to about 2019). Library creation used multiplex PCR. Sequenced using an Illumina HiSeq 2000. The TCR beta CDR3 regions were amplified from the RNA transcripts. A first-round RT-PCR of the TCR CDR3 used the HTBI primer set with the Qiagen OneStep RT-PCR kit. TCRdb itself trimmed the public reads at Q25 with fastp, ran MiXCR and retained productive beta chains. Every entry covers one CDR3 protein and lists the most common genes and DNA from its rows. For this sample the table gives about 520,000 distinct CDR3 sequences, of which around a quarter were detected only once. The ten biggest clones cover 11% of the sample. Sequenced input: blood. The receptors come from a woman in her thirties with Graves' ophthalmopathy.

J is TRBJ1-3 and V is TRBV15; TRBD1 matches 8 bases. The CDR3 runs 15 residues. V shed 3 bases, J shed 4 bases, and the junction held 5 bases outside the gene matches. CDR1 LNHNV and CDR2 YYDKDF come from the germline V gene (reference sequence). The CDR3 sequence is CATSRARDRGNTIYF. The CDR3 DNA sequence: TGTGCCACCAGCAGGGCACGGGACAGGGGAAACACCATATATTTT.

This clonotype has a count of ten or more. The V and J genes are TRBV5-1 and TRBJ2-7; 12 positions match TRBD1. The germline CDR1 and CDR2 sequences are SGHRS and YFSETQ. The CDR3 spans 16 residues. Trimming took 5 bases from V and 3 from J; bases not matched to a gene: 9. The CDR3 coding sequence is TGCGCCAGCAGTTCCTCCGGGACAGGGGGCGTCTACGAGCAGTACTTC. Encoded protein: CASSSSGTGGVYEQYF.

V is TRBV12-3 or TRBV12-4 and J is TRBJ2-7; 7 bases align to TRBD1. The CDR3 consists of 15 residues. V shed 6 bases and J 2 bases; nucleotides not matched to a gene: 10. In nucleotides, the CDR3 is TGTGCCAGCAGCGAAACAGGGGCCACCACCTACGAGCAGTACTTC. Protein: CASSETGATTYEQYF.

This clonotype was seen repeatedly, ten times or more. This chain joins TRBV6-1 and TRBJ2-7, with 9 bases aligning to TRBD1. The ends lost 3 bases at V and 1 base at J; junction bases unmatched: 4. The length of the CDR3 is 15 residues. The germline CDR1 and CDR2 sequences are MNHNS and SASEGT. CDR3 sequence (DNA): TGTGCCAGCAGTGATAGACAGGGGGAATCCTACGAGCAGTACTTC. It is translated as CASSDRQGESYEQYF.

This clonotype was seen repeatedly, ten times or more. V and J are TRBV19 and TRBJ1-5, with D perhaps TRBD1 (5 bases). V dropped 2 bases and J dropped 3 bases, with 8 bases sitting between them. CDR1 LNHDA and CDR2 SQIVND come from the germline V gene (reference sequence). The CDR3 spans 14 residues. The DNA for the CDR3 is TGTGCCAGTAGTATATCAGGGAACAATCAGCCCCAGCATTTT. It yields the protein CASSISGNNQPQHF.

This sequence joins TRBV12-3 or TRBV12-4 and TRBJ2-7; D gene uncertain. There are 15 residues in the CDR3. Trimming took off 5 bases at V and 2 bases at J, with 16 bases between the two ends. CDR3 bases: TGTGCCAGCAGTGGGCGACCGGAACGCCCCTACGAGCAGTACTTC. Encoded protein: CASSGRPERPYEQYF.

On this clonotype: A clone one base away is much larger, so this may be a read error. The genes are TRBV29-1 and TRBJ2-5; 7 bases agree with TRBD1. In germline, CDR1 is SQVTM, CDR2 ANQGSEA. The CDR3 covers 13 residues. The CDR3 here is CIVQNRGAETQYF. The CDR3 DNA is TGCATCGTCCAGAACAGGGGAGCAGAGACCCAGTACTTC.

There are many counts of this clonotype. V usage is TRBV5-1 and J usage is TRBJ1-1; D unclear. CDR1 is SGHRS, CDR2 YFSETQ, per germline. Trimming left V 0 bases short and J 4 bases short, with 10 bases between. The CDR3 covers 14 residues. The CDR3 region is CASSLGPRGTEAFF. DNA for the CDR3: TGCGCCAGCAGCTTGGGTCCGCGGGGCACTGAAGCTTTCTTT.

This clonotype was counted many times. This chain connects TRBV7-2 to TRBJ2-5; no clear D. The CDR3 is 13 amino acids. V shed 9 bases and J shed 7 bases, with 18 bases lying between them. Per the germline V gene, CDR1 is SGHTA and CDR2 is FQGNSA. For the CDR3, the DNA is TGTGCCAGTTTACCGGGCCTCTCGGGGACCCAGTACTTC. It specifies CASLPGLSGTQYF.

In its sample, this clonotype was seen many times. V gene TRBV9 combines with J gene TRBJ1-2; TRBD1 might be the D (5 bases). Germline CDR1 is SGDLS and CDR2 is YYNGEE. The CDR3 totals 14 residues. V lost 0 bases and J 4 bases, leaving 10 bases between the germline ends. Written as DNA, the CDR3 is TGTGCCAGCAGCGTAGGGGAGGGGACCTATGGCTACACCTTC. Its protein is CASSVGEGTYGYTF.

The chain links TRBV15 to TRBJ2-6; TRBD2 agrees at 9 bases. The length of the CDR3 is 18 residues. The germline V gene encodes CDR1 LNHNV and CDR2 YYDKDF (reference sequence). The ends lost 0 bases at V and 0 bases at J; junction bases unmatched: 3. The CDR3: CATSRDLAGISGANVLTF. In DNA form, the CDR3 reads TGTGCCACCAGCAGAGATCTAGCGGGGATCTCTGGGGCCAACGTCCTGACTTTC. Full variable domain (rest looked up from reference TRBV15 and TRBJ2-6): DAMVIQNPRYQVTQFGKPVTLSCSQTLNHNVMYWYQQKSSQAPKLLFHYYDKDFNNEADTPDNFQSRRPNTSFCFLDIRSPGLGDTAMYLCATSRDLAGISGANVLTFGAGSRLTVL.

This clonotype was seen ten or more times. For the CDR3, the DNA is TGTGCCTGGAGTTTTAGGGGGGTCGAGCAGTACTTC. This gives the protein CAWSFRGVEQYF. The rearrangement uses TRBV30 and TRBJ2-7; D tentatively reads TRBD1 or TRBD2 (6 bases each). This CDR3 comprises 12 residues. The V gene's germline CDR1 is GTSNPN and CDR2 SVGIG (reference sequence). V was cut by 2 bases and J by 6 bases, with 11 bases left in between.

The chain joins TRBV27 to TRBJ1-6; D is unclear. Deletions cut 2 bases from V and 9 bases from J, with 14 bases between. Germline V gives CDR1 MNHEY, CDR2 SMNVEV (reference sequence). This CDR3 region has 15 residues. The CDR3 loop is CASSLESGRGSPLHF. The CDR3 bases are TGTGCCAGCAGTTTAGAATCAGGCCGGGGTTCACCCCTCCACTTT.